This TCR beta chain was found in a study of tissue T cells after allogeneic stem cell transplantation. The overall study: Every graft-versus-host disease patient had gastrointestinal disease and got several lines of graft-versus-host disease therapy. General study results and limits: Few T cell clones were shared across patients, but motif clusters showed tissue-specific shared signatures.

Sequencing of TCRbeta CDR3 at survey depth gave sequences and template counts. Libraries were prepared by immunoSEQ multiplex PCR; TCRdb keeps only in-frame clonotypes and omits some of them. The table records 25,000 to 35,000 clones, 65% to 90% of them present only once. As regards this clone: Antigen unknown.

The origin of this receptor is a woman aged 18 to 49 who later had graft-versus-host disease after an allogeneic stem cell transplant. Sequenced material: blood, taken before transplantation.

The DNA of the CDR3 is TGTGCCACCAGCCCCACGATGGCCAACACCGGGGAGCTGTTTTTT. This translates into CATSPTMANTGELFF. This sequence joins TRBV15 and TRBJ2-2; D unclear. V was clipped by 5 bases and J by 2 bases, with 12 bases between them. This CDR3 spans 15 amino acids. The germline V gene has CDR1 LNHNV and CDR2 YYDKDF (reference sequence).